The next 23 T cell receptor beta chains were all read from a single sample in a study of blood T cell repertoires in COVID-19 (dated by TCRdb to about 2020). The method behind the library was the immunoSEQ multiplex PCR assay. The immuneACCESS repertoire file appears here via TCRdb, limited to in-frame rearrangements. These files lack a portion of the clones; in checked studies, under half of the deficit traces to unresolved V genes, and the cause of the others is not known. The table for this sample lists roughly 190,000 clones; around 83% of them were counted only once. Roughly 2.9% of the sample is held by the ten biggest clonotypes. Input material: peripheral blood. These TCRs come from a man aged 45-65 years with active or convalescent COVID-19.

The V gene is TRBV19, the J gene TRBJ2-3; 10 nucleotides align to TRBD2. In germline, CDR1 is LNHDA, CDR2 SQIVND (reference sequence). The V segment lost 6 bases and the J segment 5 bases; nucleotides outside the gene matches: 5. There are 14 residues in the CDR3. The CDR3 coding sequence is TGTGCCAGTAGAAGCGGGGGGGCCGGAGATACGCAGTATTTT. Its translation: CASRSGGAGDTQYF.

The rearrangement links TRBV7-2 to TRBJ1-1; D ambiguous. The CDR3 covers 14 residues. V gave up 1 base and J gave up 2 bases, with 8 bases separating them. The germline V gene encodes CDR1 SGHTA and CDR2 FQGNSA. DNA for the CDR3: TGTGCCAGCAGCTTAGGCCAGGTTAACACTGAAGCTTTCTTT. As protein: CASSLGQVNTEAFF.

This sequence joins TRBV11-2 and TRBJ1-1; a possible D gene is TRBD1 (6 bases). V was cut by 2 bases and J by 0 bases, with 10 bases left in between. The CDR3 totals 15 residues. Per the germline V gene, CDR1 is SGHAT and CDR2 is FQNNGV. CDR3 sequence: CASSLWWDMNTEAFF. The CDR3 bases are TGTGCCAGCAGCTTATGGTGGGACATGAACACTGAAGCTTTCTTT.

The J gene is TRBJ2-2, the V gene TRBV7-9; TRBD1 matches 8 bases. This CDR3 has 16 residues. The trim removed 3 bases at V and 5 bases at J, leaving 8 bases unmatched. The V gene's germline CDR1 is SEHNR and CDR2 FQNEAQ (reference sequence). In DNA form, the CDR3 reads TGTGCCAGCAGCTTCTACAGGACAGGGAAAACCGGGGAGCTGTTTTTT. Its protein is CASSFYRTGKTGELFF.

The chain joins TRBV18 to TRBJ1-1, with D maybe TRBD1 (6 bases). Per the germline V gene, CDR1 is KGHSH and CDR2 is LQKENI. V was trimmed by 3 bases and J by 0 bases, leaving 17 bases between them. This CDR3 has 17 amino acids. The CDR3 loop is CASSPPHTGPLNTEAFF. The CDR3 DNA reads TGTGCCAGCTCACCCCCACATACAGGGCCGCTGAACACTGAAGCTTTCTTT.

The V call is TRBV4-1, the J call TRBJ2-7; D possibly corresponds to TRBD2 (5 bases). CDR1 and CDR2 from the germline V gene are MGHRA and YSYEKL. The CDR3 is 14 residues long. Deletions cut 4 bases from V and 4 bases from J, with 14 bases between. This CDR3 reads CASSPEGVRYEQYF. In DNA form, the CDR3 reads TGCGCCAGCAGCCCTGAGGGAGTTAGGTACGAGCAGTACTTC.

The V gene is TRBV5-6, the J gene TRBJ1-4; 10 positions match TRBD1. The germline CDR1 and CDR2 sequences are SGHDT and YYEEEE. CDR3 size: 17 residues. V shed 4 bases and J 2 bases; nucleotides not matched to a gene: 8. The chain's CDR3 is CASSPWTGGLTNEKLFF. Here the CDR3 DNA reads TGTGCCAGCAGCCCGTGGACAGGGGGTCTTACTAATGAAAAACTGTTTTTT.

The chain combines TRBV5-1 with TRBJ2-1, with TRBD2 as a possible D gene (6 bases). The CDR3 totals 15 residues. The germline V and J ends were trimmed by 2 bases and 4 bases, with 13 bases remaining between them. Per germline, CDR1 SGHRS and CDR2 YFSETQ. The CDR3 nucleotides read TGCGCCAGCAGCTTAATGGCTAGCGAATACAATGAGCAGTTCTTC. Residues: CASSLMASEYNEQFF.

The CDR3 is CASSLELYGYTF. CDR3 sequence (DNA): TGTGCCAGCAGCTTAGAGCTCTATGGCTACACCTTC. This chain links TRBV7-9 with TRBJ1-2; D gene ambiguous. Germline CDR1 is SEHNR and CDR2 is FQNEAQ (reference sequence). This CDR3 spans 12 amino acids. The V and J ends lost 1 base and 4 bases respectively, with 4 bases between them.

Points on this clone: The junction shows a germline mismatch at one end, possibly a read error. V is TRBV12-3 or TRBV12-4 and J is TRBJ1-2; D remains unclear. This CDR3 spans 11 amino acids. The CDR3 bases are TGTGCCAGCAGTCCACTAGGACTGGCTCTCTTC. Translating gives CASSPLGLALF.

J is TRBJ2-7 and V is TRBV2; D unresolved. The germline V gene has CDR1 SNHLY and CDR2 FYNNEI. The V end lost 7 bases, the J end lost 6 bases, and 16 bases lay between the germline ends. The CDR3 spans 13 residues. CDR3 sequence reads: CASNRVFSPEQYF. In DNA, the CDR3 is TGTGCCAGCAACCGGGTTTTTTCCCCCGAGCAGTACTTC.

This clone was seen a single time. The chain employs TRBV28 and TRBJ2-2, with a weak D call TRBD1 (6 bases). The CDR3 consists of 16 residues. V was shortened by 5 bases and J by 6 bases, with 19 bases between the two germline ends. From germline, CDR1 is MDHEN and CDR2 SYDVKM. In nucleotides, the CDR3 is TGTGCCAGCAGTCCCCGAGGTAGGGGGAGCGCCGGGGAGCTGTTTTTT. Its translation is CASSPRGRGSAGELFF. The variable domain in full, completed from reference TRBV28 and TRBJ2-2, reads DVKVTQSSRYLVKRTGEKVFLECVQDMDHENMFWYRQDPGLGLRLIYFSYDVKMKEKGDIPEGYSVSREKKERFSLILESASTNQTSMYLCASSPRGRGSAGELFFGEGSRLTVL.

The CDR3 nucleotides are TGTGCCAGCAGTCCAACTACAGGGGGCGCCCAGTACTTC. Protein sequence: CASSPTTGGAQYF. The chain has TRBV12-3 or TRBV12-4 and TRBJ2-5; 9 nucleotides line up with TRBD1. There are 13 residues in the CDR3. V trimming: 5 bases; J trimming: 9 bases; junction bases outside the gene matches: 7.

The V and J genes are TRBV5-1 and TRBJ1-2, with 11 bases aligning to TRBD1. This CDR3 region has 15 residues. From germline, CDR1 is SGHRS and CDR2 YFSETQ. J gave up 3 bases and V 4 bases, and 5 bases lay outside the gene matches. The CDR3 sequence is CASSPDRGQDYGYTF. The CDR3, as DNA: TGCGCCAGCAGCCCGGACAGGGGGCAGGACTATGGCTACACCTTC.

This clone came up once. This chain links TRBV6-2 or TRBV6-3 with TRBJ2-7; TRBD1 might be the D (6 bases). Trimming pared 6 bases from V and 9 bases from J, leaving 21 bases between. This CDR3 is 14 amino acids long. CDR1 MNHEY and CDR2 SVGEGT come from the germline V gene. CDR3: CASSPMGALIWQYF. CDR3 bases: TGTGCCAGCAGCCCGATGGGGGCGCTTATATGGCAGTACTTC.

The chain joins TRBV6-1 to TRBJ1-5; no definite D call. V dropped 4 bases and J dropped 0 bases, with 16 bases sitting between them. The CDR3 length is 17 residues. The V gene's germline CDR1 is MNHNS and CDR2 SASEGT. The CDR3 bases are TGTGCCAGCAGTGCACTTCTTGGTGGGAGTAGCAATCAGCCCCAGCATTTT. Its protein is CASSALLGGSSNQPQHF.

The chain employs TRBV7-2 and TRBJ2-7, with a possible D match to TRBD1 (8 bases). Germline V gene lookup returns CDR1 SGHTA and CDR2 FQGNSA. This CDR3 is 15 amino acids long. Trimming took off 4 bases at V and 1 base at J, with 14 bases between the two ends. CDR3 in amino acids: CASSWGGTGSYEQYF. The CDR3 DNA reads as TGTGCCAGCAGCTGGGGGGGGACAGGATCCTACGAGCAGTACTTC.

As DNA, the CDR3 is TGTGCCAGCAGTTTATATACAGGGTGGGGCGGCTACACCTTC. Translating gives CASSLYTGWGGYTF. The chain couples TRBV28 to TRBJ1-2; maybe TRBD1 (6 bases). Germline V gives CDR1 MDHEN, CDR2 SYDVKM. The V end lost 1 base, the J end lost 8 bases, and 14 bases lay between the germline ends. This CDR3 has 14 amino acids.

The chain joins TRBV7-6 to TRBJ2-5, with 8 bases matching TRBD2. The CDR3 contains 15 residues. V lost 7 bases to trimming and J lost 3 bases; unmatched junction nucleotides: 10. Germline-derived CDR1 and CDR2 are SGHVS and FNYEAQ. CDR3: CASTLGGGLKETQYF. The CDR3 DNA reads as TGTGCCAGCACTCTCGGGGGGGGGCTGAAAGAGACCCAGTACTTC. Full variable domain (missing parts from reference TRBV7-6 and TRBJ2-5): GAGVSQSPRYKVTKRGQDVALRCDPISGHVSLYWYRQALGQGPEFLTYFNYEAQQDKSGLPNDRFSAERPEGSISTLTIQRTEQRDSAMYRCASTLGGGLKETQYFGPGTRLLVL.

As regards this clone: A much more abundant neighbour one base away suggests this may be a read error. The same CDR3 can be traced to other DNA sequences in this sample. The rearrangement joins TRBV7-2 to TRBJ1-2; D is unresolved. This CDR3 has 13 residues. Germline-derived CDR1 and CDR2 are SGHTA and FQGNSA. The DNA for the CDR3 is TGTGCCAGTAGCTCGGACTTTAACTATGGCTACACCTTC. It translates to CASSSDFNYGYTF. The variable domain in full, with the rest retrieved from reference TRBV7-2 and TRBJ1-2, is GAGVSQSPSNKVTEKGKDVELRCDPISGHTALYWYRQSLGQGLEFLIYFQGNSAPDKSGLPSDRFSAERTGGSVSTLTIQRTQQEDSAVYLCASSSDFNYGYTFGSGTRLTVV.

This clone was picked up one time. The chain carries TRBV12-2 and TRBJ1-1. TRBV12-2 is assigned pseudogene status. The CDR3 has 15 amino acids. The CDR3 sequence: CASRPREGRNTEAFF. DNA of the CDR3: TGTGCAAGTCGCCCCCGGGAAGGGCGGAACACTGAAGCTTTCTTT.

V usage is TRBV6-5 and J usage is TRBJ2-1, with TRBD2 matching 7 bases. The CDR3 is 16 residues long. Germline V lookup: CDR1 MNHEY, CDR2 SVGAGI. Losses at the gene ends were 0 bases for V and 6 bases for J; bases not matched to a gene: 8. The CDR3 loop reads CASSYSRHGGVNEQFF. In nucleotides, the CDR3 is TGTGCCAGCAGTTACTCGAGACATGGGGGGGTCAATGAGCAGTTCTTC.

The chain carries TRBV4-3 and TRBJ1-4; 10 nucleotides match TRBD1. V shed 3 bases, J shed 6 bases, and the junction held 1 base outside the gene matches. In germline, CDR1 is LGHNA, CDR2 YSLEER. CDR3 length: 14 amino acids. The CDR3 region has the DNA TGCGCCAGCAGCCAGGGGACAGGGGATGAAAAACTGTTTTTT. This sequence encodes CASSQGTGDEKLFF.